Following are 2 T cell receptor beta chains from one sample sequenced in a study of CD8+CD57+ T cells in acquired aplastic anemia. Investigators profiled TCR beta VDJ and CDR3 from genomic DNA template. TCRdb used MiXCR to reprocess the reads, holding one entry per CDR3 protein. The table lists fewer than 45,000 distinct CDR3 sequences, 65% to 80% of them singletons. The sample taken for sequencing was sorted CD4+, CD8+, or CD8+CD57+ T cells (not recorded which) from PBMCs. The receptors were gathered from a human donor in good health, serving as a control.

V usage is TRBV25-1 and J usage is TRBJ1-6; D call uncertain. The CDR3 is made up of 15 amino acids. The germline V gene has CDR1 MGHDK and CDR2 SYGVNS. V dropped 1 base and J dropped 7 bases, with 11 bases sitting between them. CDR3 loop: CASSESVTANSPLHF. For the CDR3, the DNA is TGTGCCAGCAGTGAATCGGTAACAGCCAATTCACCCCTCCACTTT.

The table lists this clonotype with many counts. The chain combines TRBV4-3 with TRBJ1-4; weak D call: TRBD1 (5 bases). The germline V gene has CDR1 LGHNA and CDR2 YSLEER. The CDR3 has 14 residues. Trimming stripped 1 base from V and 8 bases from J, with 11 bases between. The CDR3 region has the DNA TGCGCCAGCAGCCAAGGCCAGGGAGGGGAAAAACTGTTTTTT. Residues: CASSQGQGGEKLFF.